This T cell receptor beta chain was sequenced in a study of Graves' ophthalmopathy and Graves' hyperthyroidism. From RNA, the CDR3 regions of TCR beta chains were amplified and sequenced. HTBI-primed RT-PCR formed the first round, and a multiplex PCR formed the second. TCRdb ran MiXCR on the multiplex PCR reads and lists one entry per CDR3 protein. The table records almost 750,000 distinct CDR3 sequences, 35% to 50% of them present only once. This clonotype originated in an adult man with Graves' ophthalmopathy. Sequencing was done on a sample of peripheral blood.

CDR3 in amino acids: CASSGVVSYEQYF. The CDR3 DNA is TGTGCCAGCAGCGGGGTCGTCTCCTACGAGCAGTACTTC. This sequence joins TRBV9 and TRBJ2-7; D gene ambiguous. Germline V gene lookup returns CDR1 SGDLS and CDR2 YYNGEE. The CDR3 loop spans 13 amino acids. V was shortened by 3 bases and J by 0 bases, with 7 bases between the two germline ends.